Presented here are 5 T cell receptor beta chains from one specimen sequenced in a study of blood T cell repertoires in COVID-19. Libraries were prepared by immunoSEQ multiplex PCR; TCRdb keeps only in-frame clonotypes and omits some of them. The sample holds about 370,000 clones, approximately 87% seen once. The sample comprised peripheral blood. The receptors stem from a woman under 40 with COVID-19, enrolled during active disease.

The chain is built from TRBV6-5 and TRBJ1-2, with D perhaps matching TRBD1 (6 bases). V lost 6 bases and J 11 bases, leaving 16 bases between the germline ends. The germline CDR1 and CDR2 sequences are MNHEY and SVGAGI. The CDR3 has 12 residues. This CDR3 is CASRKDSLTYTF. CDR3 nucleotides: TGTGCCAGCAGAAAGGACAGTCTAACTTACACCTTC.

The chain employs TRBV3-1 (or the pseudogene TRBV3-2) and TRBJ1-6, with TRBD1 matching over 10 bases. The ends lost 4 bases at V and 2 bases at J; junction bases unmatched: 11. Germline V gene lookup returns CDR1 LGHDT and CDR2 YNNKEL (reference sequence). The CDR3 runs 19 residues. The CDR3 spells CASSLNRDRGIPYNSPLHF. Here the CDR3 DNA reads TGTGCCAGCAGCCTCAACCGGGACAGGGGTATCCCCTATAATTCACCCCTCCACTTT.

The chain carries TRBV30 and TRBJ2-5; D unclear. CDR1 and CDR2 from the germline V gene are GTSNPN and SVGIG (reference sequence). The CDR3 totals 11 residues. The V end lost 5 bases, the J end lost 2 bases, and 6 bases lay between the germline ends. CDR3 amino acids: CAWGPQETQYF. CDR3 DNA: TGTGCCTGGGGACCTCAAGAGACCCAGTACTTC.

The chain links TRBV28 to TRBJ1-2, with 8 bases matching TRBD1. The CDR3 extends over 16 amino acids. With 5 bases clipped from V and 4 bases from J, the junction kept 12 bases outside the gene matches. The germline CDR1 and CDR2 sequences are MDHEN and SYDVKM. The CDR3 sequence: CASSPTTGVISYGYTF. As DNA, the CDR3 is TGTGCCAGCAGTCCAACGACAGGGGTGATCTCCTATGGCTACACCTTC.

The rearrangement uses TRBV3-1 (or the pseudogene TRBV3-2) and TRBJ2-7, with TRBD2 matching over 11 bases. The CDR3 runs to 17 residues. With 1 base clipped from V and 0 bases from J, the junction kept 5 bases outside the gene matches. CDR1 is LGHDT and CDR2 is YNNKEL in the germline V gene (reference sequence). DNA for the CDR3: TGTGCCAGCAGCCAAGGGGTAGCGGGAGGGATCTCCTACGAGCAGTACTTC. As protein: CASSQGVAGGISYEQYF.